Listed below are T cell receptor beta chains from one sample, sequenced in a study of T cells in Graves' hyperthyroidism and ophthalmopathy. Each CDR3 protein is one row after TCRdb ran MiXCR on the multiplex PCR reads. The data contain a few hundred thousand distinct CDR3 sequences, 15% to 17% of them singletons. Sequencing input: blood. The receptors stem from a woman aged 18-35 years with Graves' hyperthyroidism. The CDR3 runs from the conserved cysteine through the conserved F or W. Each record gives: J gene, V gene, CDR3 protein.

TRBJ1-2 | TRBV7-9 | CASSLTENGYTF
TRBJ2-7 | TRBV5-1 | CASSRDRYEQYF
TRBJ2-1 | TRBV28 | CASTSGDRGYNEQFF
TRBJ2-3 | TRBV9 | CASSVDPGADTQYF
TRBJ1-2 | TRBV3-1 | CASSHHMNGYTF
TRBJ2-5 | TRBV14 | CASSQKDPRETQYF
TRBJ2-5 | TRBV7-9 | CASRKSSGGQETQYF
TRBJ1-6 | TRBV28 | CASSLSGIDNSPLHF
TRBJ2-7 | TRBV3-1 | CASSQELASFHEQYF
TRBJ1-1 | TRBV7-9 | CASSWPGVRRAAEAFF
TRBJ2-7 | TRBV6-9 | CASSYRTSGRKSSYEQYF
TRBJ2-3 | TRBV14 | CASSRLREKGTQYF
TRBJ1-4 | TRBV5-4 | CASSPVGQLNEKLFF
TRBJ2-7 | TRBV4-1 | CASSQDGTGGYYEQYF
TRBJ2-4 | TRBV7-9 | CASSQTEAKNIQYF
TRBJ1-5 | TRBV30 | CAWSDVQGQPQHF
TRBJ2-1 | TRBV3-1 | CASSLRDGYNEQFF
TRBJ2-3 | TRBV5-5 | CASSLVRDPGDTQYF
TRBJ2-6 | TRBV19 | CASSIGRWWDPSSGANVLTF
TRBJ2-1 | TRBV6-1 | CATGTQFDNEQFF
TRBJ2-2 | TRBV12-3/TRBV12-4 | CASSFGNTGELFF
TRBJ2-7 | TRBV7-9 | CASSLGTLNSYEQYF
TRBJ2-2 | TRBV4-1 | CASRTGEGTGELFF
TRBJ1-4 | TRBV7-9 | CASSPRGGNEKLFF
TRBJ1-2 | TRBV20-1 | CSARGTGNYGYTF
TRBJ2-7 | TRBV18 | CASSHGRNYEQYF
TRBJ1-5 | TRBV20-1 | CSASDGQLSQAPQHF
TRBJ1-1 | TRBV30 | CAWSYGRLGTEAFF
TRBJ2-5 | TRBV30 | CAWEGAGSRETQYF
TRBJ1-1 | TRBV5-1 | CASSPWTGSREAFF
TRBJ2-1 | TRBV28 | CASSLGANEQFF
TRBJ1-5 | TRBV30 | CAWSGSGKGQPQHF
TRBJ2-7 | TRBV20-1 | CSASARDTAYEQYF
TRBJ1-2 | TRBV11-2 | CASSLGGLPYGYTF